The clone carrying this T cell receptor beta chain was seen only a few times. This sample is drawn from a study of T-cell reconstitution after alpha-beta-depleted transplantation in children. The TCRbeta library incorporated unique molecular identifiers. TCRdb ran MiXCR on the PCR reads and lists one entry per CDR3 protein. Of some 590,000 distinct CDR3 sequences in the sample, 8% to 11% were seen once. The CDR3 is 13 amino acids. With V trimmed by 3 bases and J by 7 bases, 7 bases remained unmatched. The germline V gene encodes CDR1 DFQATT and CDR2 SNEGSKA (reference sequence). The TCR was taken from a human donor who donated a stem cell graft to a child with acute myeloid leukemia. Sequencing was performed on PBMCs from the stem cell graft donor, taken from the stem cell graft. The rearrangement joins TRBV20-1 to TRBJ2-5; TRBD1 matches 8 bases. CDR3 DNA: TGCAGTGCTAGGGGGACAGGCCTGGGGACCCAGTACTTC. Translation gives CSARGTGLGTQYF.